The rows below give T cell receptor beta chains drawn from one sample of a study of blood T cell repertoires in COVID-19. Assay used: immunoSEQ multiplex PCR; TCRdb lists only in-frame clones, some missing. The table includes 150,000 to 200,000 clones, roughly 80% detected once. The specimen sequenced was peripheral blood. The receptors were gathered from a human donor in a cohort sampled during active COVID-19. The CDR3 runs from the conserved cysteine through the conserved F or W. A D gene is named only where the DNA matches it firmly. A row's size may be missing; if present it is once, few, many or a size class.

d_call	clone_size	v_call	j_call	cdr3_nt	cdr3_aa
TRBD1	few	TRBV6-6	TRBJ1-2	TGTGCCAGCGAAAACAGGGGAAACTATGGCTACACCTTC	CASENRGNYGYTF
-	-	TRBV29-1	TRBJ1-1	TGCAGCGTAGCCGGACAGCGCGCGAACACTGAAGCTTTCTTT	CSVAGQRANTEAFF
-	-	TRBV3-1/TRBV3-2	TRBJ2-5	TGTGCCAGCAGCCGGGCAGGTCTACAAGAGACCCAGTACTTC	CASSRAGLQETQYF
-	-	TRBV7-2	TRBJ1-2	TGTGCCAGCACCCCCACCGGGTCAGTCAGCTACACCTTC	CASTPTGSVSYTF
TRBD2	-	TRBV4-3	TRBJ2-7	TGCGCCAGCAGCCAGGGGACTAGCGGTCGCTACGAGCAGTACTTC	CASSQGTSGRYEQYF
-	-	TRBV24-1	TRBJ2-2	TGTGCCACCATGGGACTGCTGAACACCGGGGAGCTGTTTTTT	CATMGLLNTGELFF
-	many	TRBV6-4	TRBJ2-7	TGTGCCAGCAGTGACTCTGACAGTAGCGAGCAGTACTTC	CASSDSDSSEQYF
TRBD1	once	TRBV6-2/TRBV6-3	TRBJ2-5	TGTGCCAGCAGTCGAAACAGGGGTGGGCAAGAGACCCAGTACTTC	CASSRNRGGQETQYF
-	-	TRBV7-3	TRBJ2-2	TGTGCCAGCAGCTTGGGACAAATGACCGGGGAGCTGTTTTTT	CASSLGQMTGELFF
-	-	TRBV6-6	TRBJ1-5	TGTGCCAGCAGCGTTGACACGAGCAATCAGCCCCAGCATTTT	CASSVDTSNQPQHF
-	-	TRBV6-6	TRBJ2-7	TGTGCCAGCAGTTACGGGGGCGGAGAGGGCTACGAGCAGTACTTC	CASSYGGGEGYEQYF
TRBD1	-	TRBV28	TRBJ2-5	TGTGCCAGCAGCCGCACCGGGACAGGGGAAGAGACCCAGTACTTC	CASSRTGTGEETQYF
TRBD2	-	TRBV7-6	TRBJ2-1	TGTGCCAGCAGCGCCGGGACTAGCGGGGGAAATGAGCAGTTCTTC	CASSAGTSGGNEQFF
-	-	TRBV7-6	TRBJ1-2	TGTGCCAGCAGCCCCCTGCAGGGCTATGGCTACACCTTC	CASSPLQGYGYTF
-	-	TRBV7-2	TRBJ2-7	TGTGCCAGCAGCCCCCGTGACAGATTCTACGAGCAGTACTTC	CASSPRDRFYEQYF
TRBD2	-	TRBV7-9	TRBJ2-1	TGTGCCAGCAGCTCACCGGGACTAGGCGTGAATGAGCAGTTCTTC	CASSSPGLGVNEQFF